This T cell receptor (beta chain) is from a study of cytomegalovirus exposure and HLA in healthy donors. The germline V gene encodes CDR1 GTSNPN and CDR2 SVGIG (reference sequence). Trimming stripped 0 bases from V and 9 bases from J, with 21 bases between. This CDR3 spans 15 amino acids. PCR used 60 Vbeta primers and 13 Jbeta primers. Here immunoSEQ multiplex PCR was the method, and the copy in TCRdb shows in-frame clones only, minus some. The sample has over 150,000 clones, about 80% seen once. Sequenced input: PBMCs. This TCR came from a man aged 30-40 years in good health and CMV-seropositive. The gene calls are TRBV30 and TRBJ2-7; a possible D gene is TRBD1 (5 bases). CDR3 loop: CAWSVGTGPKVWQYF. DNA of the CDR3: TGTGCCTGGAGTGTTGGAACAGGACCCAAGGTTTGGCAGTACTTC.